The 27 T cell receptor beta chains below all came from one sample that was sequenced in a study of shared clonotypes between healthy human individuals. The method was immunoSEQ multiplex PCR; TCRdb's version includes in-frame clones alone and lacks a portion of them. The sample lists 650,000 to 700,000 clones, roughly 91% seen once, with around a third in the top ten. Source material: memory CD8+ T cells from PBMCs. Described subset: CD45RO+ cells pooled with CCR7-negative TemRA cells. Receptors originate from a young man in good health. Some clones in this sample may be carry-over from other donors' samples.

The V gene is TRBV27, the J gene TRBJ1-2; no firm D call. Germline CDR1 reads MNHEY; CDR2 reads SMNVEV (reference sequence). The CDR3 has 14 residues. Between the trimmed V and J ends, which lost 3 bases and 0 bases, there was a span of 8 bases. In nucleotides, the CDR3 is TGTGCCAGCAGTTTCGCCGGTGCTAACTATGGCTACACCTTC. This translates into CASSFAGANYGYTF.

This sequence joins TRBV7-9 and TRBJ1-3; maybe TRBD1 (5 bases). This CDR3 comprises 16 residues. Germline-derived CDR1 and CDR2 are SEHNR and FQNEAQ (reference sequence). V lost 3 bases to trimming and J lost 0 bases, with 12 bases between them. The DNA for the CDR3 is TGTGCCAGCAGCTTTTCACAGGAGTTCTCTGGAAACACCATATATTTT. Translating gives CASSFSQEFSGNTIYF.

The rearrangement uses TRBV13 and TRBJ2-5, with TRBD1 as a possible D gene (5 bases). Trimming left V 4 bases short and J 2 bases short, with 14 bases between. The CDR3 covers 15 residues. Germline CDR1 is PRHDT and CDR2 is FYEKMQ (reference sequence). The CDR3 loop reads CASSSETTGQETQYF. The CDR3 coding sequence is TGTGCCAGCAGCTCGGAGACAACAGGACAAGAGACCCAGTACTTC.

The chain carries TRBV15 and TRBJ2-7; D is possibly TRBD2 (5 bases). CDR3 length equals 15 residues. Trimming pared 1 base from V and 0 bases from J, leaving 10 bases between. Germline V gene data show CDR1 as LNHNV and CDR2 as YYDKDF (reference sequence). The CDR3 here is CATSRAAGSSYEQYF. CDR3 DNA: TGTGCCACCAGCAGAGCCGCGGGTAGCTCCTACGAGCAGTACTTC.

The CDR3 reads CASRGLGGEETQYF. The CDR3 region has the DNA TGTGCCAGCAGGGGACTCGGGGGAGAAGAGACCCAGTACTTC. The chain links TRBV28 to TRBJ2-5, with D possibly being TRBD2 (6 bases). Per germline, CDR1 MDHEN and CDR2 SYDVKM. The CDR3 has 14 amino acids. V was cut by 6 bases and J by 3 bases, with 14 bases left in between.

This clone showed up just a few times. This sequence joins TRBV9 and TRBJ1-1, with D possibly matching TRBD1 (5 bases). CDR3 length: 14 amino acids. Germline-derived CDR1 and CDR2 are SGDLS and YYNGEE. Trimming removed 2 bases from V and 0 bases from J, with 8 bases in between. The CDR3 nucleotides read TGTGCCAGCAGCGTGGGACCGTTGAACACTGAAGCTTTCTTT. Protein sequence: CASSVGPLNTEAFF.

J is TRBJ2-5 and V is TRBV6-6, with 7 bases fitting TRBD2. This CDR3 has 16 amino acids. The V segment lost 1 base and the J segment 2 bases; nucleotides outside the gene matches: 7. Germline assignment: CDR1 MNHNY and CDR2 SVGAGI (reference sequence). CDR3 nucleotide sequence: TGTGCCAGCAGTTACTGGGAGGGATCTGTGCAAGAGACCCAGTACTTC. Its translation is CASSYWEGSVQETQYF.

The V and J genes are TRBV7-9 and TRBJ2-7, with TRBD1 matching 10 bases. Germline CDR1 reads SEHNR; CDR2 reads FQNEAQ (reference sequence). The CDR3 covers 14 residues. V shed 8 bases, J shed 3 bases, and the junction held 7 bases outside the gene matches. The CDR3 reads CASGYGTGVYEQYF. In DNA form, the CDR3 reads TGTGCCAGCGGGTACGGGACAGGGGTCTACGAGCAGTACTTC.

This chain connects TRBV13 to TRBJ1-5; D might be TRBD1 (5 bases). Germline-derived CDR1 and CDR2 are PRHDT and FYEKMQ (reference sequence). There are 14 residues in the CDR3. Trimming removed 5 bases from V and 5 bases from J, with 13 bases in between. CDR3 nucleotide sequence: TGTGCCAGCAGCCATGGCGGGGCCTATCAGCCCCAGCATTTT. Translation: CASSHGGAYQPQHF.

This clone was picked up one time. V gene TRBV7-9 combines with J gene TRBJ2-1, with TRBD1 identical over 8 bases. From germline, CDR1 is SEHNR and CDR2 FQNEAQ (reference sequence). With V trimmed by 0 bases and J by 0 bases, 4 bases remained unmatched. The CDR3 is 17 amino acids. DNA for the CDR3: TGTGCCAGCAGCTTAGCGCTTACAGGGGGCTCCTACAATGAGCAGTTCTTC. Its protein is CASSLALTGGSYNEQFF.

The V gene is TRBV5-4, the J gene TRBJ2-1, with unresolved D. The CDR3 sequence is 13 residues long. The germline V and J ends were trimmed by 3 bases and 2 bases, with 6 bases remaining between them. The germline gives CDR1 SGHNT, CDR2 YYREEE (reference sequence). CDR3 loop: CASSSAAYNEQFF. CDR3 in DNA: TGTGCCAGCAGCTCTGCAGCCTACAATGAGCAGTTCTTC.

The rearrangement uses TRBV5-6 and TRBJ1-2, with a weak D call TRBD1 (5 bases). V lost 2 bases to trimming and J lost 4 bases, with 18 bases between them. The CDR3 totals 16 residues. From germline, CDR1 is SGHDT and CDR2 YYEEEE. The CDR3 sequence is CASSLSWGSGFYGYTF. The CDR3 DNA follows: TGTGCCAGCAGCTTAAGTTGGGGCTCCGGGTTCTATGGCTACACCTTC. Combining the CDR3 with reference TRBV5-6 and TRBJ1-2 gives the whole variable domain DAGVTQSPTHLIKTRGQQVTLRCSPKSGHDTVSWYQQALGQGPQFIFQYYEEEERQRGNFPDRFSGHQFPNYSSELNVNALLLGDSALYLCASSLSWGSGFYGYTFGSGTRLTVV.

This clone was recorded at least ten times. The gene calls are TRBV7-2 and TRBJ2-7; D is unclear. Germline values: CDR1 SGHTA, CDR2 FQGNSA. CDR3 length equals 14 residues. V lost 5 bases and J 2 bases, leaving 13 bases between the germline ends. The CDR3 here is CASSPPGLTYEQYF. The CDR3 DNA follows: TGTGCCAGCAGCCCTCCAGGATTAACCTACGAGCAGTACTTC.

V usage is TRBV9 and J usage is TRBJ1-4, with D unresolved. Germline lookup yields CDR1 SGDLS and CDR2 YYNGEE. The CDR3 spans 15 residues. Trimming left V 0 bases short and J 4 bases short, with 10 bases between. CDR3 sequence (DNA): TGTGCCAGCAGCGTAGGGACGGCCAGTAATGAAAAACTGTTTTTT. Translation gives CASSVGTASNEKLFF.

The chain uses TRBV7-9 and TRBJ2-5; weak D call: TRBD2 (6 bases). This CDR3 spans 17 amino acids. Germline CDR1 and CDR2: SEHNR and FQNEAQ (reference sequence). V was shortened by 5 bases and J by 2 bases, with 21 bases between the two germline ends. The CDR3 is CASSPALTVEGQETQYF. CDR3 nucleotide sequence: TGTGCCAGCAGCCCCGCCTTGACGGTGGAGGGGCAAGAGACCCAGTACTTC.

The chain uses TRBV19 and TRBJ1-2; 9 bases are shared with TRBD1. Germline CDR1 is LNHDA and CDR2 is SQIVND (reference sequence). The CDR3 covers 14 residues. V shed 5 bases, J shed 8 bases, and the junction held 9 bases outside the gene matches. The CDR3 bases are TGTGCCAGTAGTCCCCGGGACAGGGTCCACGGCTACACCTTC. Residues: CASSPRDRVHGYTF.

This clone was seen just once. The J gene is TRBJ1-5, the V gene TRBV11-2, with a possible D match to TRBD1 (6 bases). CDR3 length: 16 residues. Germline V gene sequence: CDR1 SGHAT, CDR2 FQNNGV. Trimming pared 5 bases from V and 2 bases from J, leaving 16 bases between. The chain's CDR3 is CASSLAGGEGNQPQHF. The CDR3, as DNA: TGTGCCAGCAGCCTAGCGGGGGGCGAGGGCAATCAGCCCCAGCATTTT.

This chain joins TRBV7-8 and TRBJ2-2; no firm D call. Germline CDR1 is SGHVS and CDR2 is FQNEAQ. The CDR3 covers 17 residues. V lost 0 bases to trimming and J lost 3 bases, with 14 bases between them. This CDR3 reads CASSLAATHPDTGELFF. In nucleotides, the CDR3 is TGTGCCAGCAGCTTAGCTGCGACCCACCCGGACACCGGGGAGCTGTTTTTT.

The chain joins TRBV6-5 to TRBJ1-1, with a tentative D call TRBD1 (5 bases). Germline CDR1 is MNHEY and CDR2 is SVGAGI. The CDR3 extends over 13 amino acids. The germline V and J ends were trimmed by 8 bases and 5 bases, with 15 bases remaining between them. For the CDR3, the DNA is TGTGCCAGCTCCCAAGCAGGGAGTACTGAAGCTTTCTTT. As protein: CASSQAGSTEAFF.

In its sample, this clone was seen once. The gene calls are TRBV5-5 and TRBJ2-1; D may be TRBD1 or TRBD2 (6 bases each). V was trimmed by 0 bases and J by 4 bases, leaving 14 bases between them. From germline, CDR1 is SGHKS and CDR2 YYEKEE (reference sequence). The CDR3 is 16 amino acids. The CDR3 here is CASSLVSGGPYNEQFF. The CDR3 coding sequence is TGTGCCAGCAGCTTGGTCTCCGGGGGCCCTTACAATGAGCAGTTCTTC.

The J gene is TRBJ2-7, the V gene TRBV5-6; 7 positions agree with TRBD1. The ends lost 0 bases at V and 5 bases at J; junction bases unmatched: 8. The CDR3 is 15 residues long. Germline CDR1 and CDR2: SGHDT and YYEEEE. CDR3 sequence reads: CASSLAVTGSHEQYF. The CDR3 DNA follows: TGTGCCAGCAGCTTGGCGGTGACAGGGAGCCACGAGCAGTACTTC.

The table lists this clone with a few counts. The germline gene is not matched at one end of the junction; a read error may be the cause. This chain joins TRBV7-9 and TRBJ1-2; D may be TRBD1 (5 bases). CDR1 is SEHNR, CDR2 FQNEAQ, per germline (reference sequence). The CDR3 is 11 residues long. The CDR3 is CASRLGGEVNF. CDR3 bases: TGTGCCAGCAGACTGGGGGGTGAGGTTAACTTC.

The V and J genes are TRBV29-1 and TRBJ1-2; a weak D match, TRBD1 (5 bases). This CDR3 is built from 13 residues. V shed 4 bases and J shed 0 bases, with 9 bases lying between them. CDR1 is SQVTM and CDR2 is ANQGSEA in the germline V gene. The CDR3 DNA reads as TGCAGCGTTGTGAGAGGGGCTAACTATGGCTACACCTTC. This translates into CSVVRGANYGYTF.

The chain carries TRBV28 and TRBJ2-7; maybe TRBD2 (6 bases). The CDR3 covers 12 residues. Germline V lookup: CDR1 MDHEN, CDR2 SYDVKM. V gave up 4 bases and J gave up 6 bases, with 10 bases separating them. CDR3 protein: CASSSIGGEQYF. In DNA form, the CDR3 reads TGTGCCAGCAGTTCGATCGGGGGCGAGCAGTACTTC.

This chain uses TRBV28 with TRBJ2-2, with 8 positions matching TRBD1. Per germline, CDR1 MDHEN and CDR2 SYDVKM. The CDR3 is 17 residues long. Losses at the gene ends were 5 bases for V and 3 bases for J; bases not matched to a gene: 11. CDR3 coding DNA: TGTGCCAGCAGTCTGTTACAGACAGGGGTGTACACCGGGGAGCTGTTTTTT. This codes for CASSLLQTGVYTGELFF.

The chain combines TRBV9 with TRBJ2-1; weak D call: TRBD1 (5 bases). CDR3 size: 14 residues. Germline V gene sequence: CDR1 SGDLS, CDR2 YYNGEE. Trimming pared 3 bases from V and 6 bases from J, leaving 13 bases between. The CDR3 is CASSARNTGNEQFF. CDR3 DNA: TGTGCCAGCAGCGCGCGAAACACAGGCAATGAGCAGTTCTTC. The full variable domain, its missing parts supplied by reference TRBV9 and TRBJ2-1, is DSGVTQTPKHLITATGQRVTLRCSPRSGDLSVYWYQQSLDQGLQFLIQYYNGEERAKGNILERFSAQQFPDLHSELNLSSLELGDSALYFCASSARNTGNEQFFGPGTRLTVL.

The rearrangement links TRBV5-1 to TRBJ2-7, with 8 bases lining up with TRBD2. CDR3 length: 16 residues. Trimming removed 3 bases from V and 4 bases from J; junction bases left unmatched: 12. Germline CDR1 reads SGHRS; CDR2 reads YFSETQ. In nucleotides, the CDR3 is TGCGCCAGCAGCTCCCGTGTGGGACTAGGGGATTACGAGCAGTACTTC. This sequence encodes CASSSRVGLGDYEQYF.